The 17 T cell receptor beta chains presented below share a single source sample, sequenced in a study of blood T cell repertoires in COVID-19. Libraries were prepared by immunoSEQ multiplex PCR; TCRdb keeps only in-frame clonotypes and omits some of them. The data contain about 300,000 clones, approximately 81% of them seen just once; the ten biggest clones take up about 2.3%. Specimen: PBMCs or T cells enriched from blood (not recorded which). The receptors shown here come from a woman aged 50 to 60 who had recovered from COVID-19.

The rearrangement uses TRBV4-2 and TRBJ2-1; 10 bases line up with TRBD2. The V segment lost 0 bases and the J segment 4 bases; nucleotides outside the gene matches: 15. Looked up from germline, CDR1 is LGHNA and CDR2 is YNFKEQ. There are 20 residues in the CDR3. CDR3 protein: CASSQDTSGGAIPRYNEQFF. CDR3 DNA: TGTGCCAGCAGCCAAGATACCAGCGGGGGGGCGATACCAAGATACAATGAGCAGTTCTTC.

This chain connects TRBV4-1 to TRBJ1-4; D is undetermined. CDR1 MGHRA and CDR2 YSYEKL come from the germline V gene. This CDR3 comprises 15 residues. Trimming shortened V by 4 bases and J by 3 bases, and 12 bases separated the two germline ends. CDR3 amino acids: CASSLAGVANEKLFF. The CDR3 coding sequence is TGCGCCAGCAGCCTAGCCGGGGTTGCTAATGAAAAACTGTTTTTT.

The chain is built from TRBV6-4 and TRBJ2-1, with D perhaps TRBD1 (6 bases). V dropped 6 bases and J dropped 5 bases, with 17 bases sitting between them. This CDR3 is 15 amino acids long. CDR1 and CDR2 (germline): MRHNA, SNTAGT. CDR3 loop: CASSAHPGQNNEQFF. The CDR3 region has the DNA TGTGCCAGCAGCGCCCACCCTGGACAGAACAATGAGCAGTTCTTC.

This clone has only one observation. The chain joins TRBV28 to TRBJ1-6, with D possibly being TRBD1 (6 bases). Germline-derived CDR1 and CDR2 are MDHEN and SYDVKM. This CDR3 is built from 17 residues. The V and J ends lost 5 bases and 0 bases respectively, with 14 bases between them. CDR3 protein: CASSPPGQSSYNSPLHF. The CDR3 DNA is TGTGCCAGCAGTCCACCAGGACAGAGCTCCTATAATTCACCCCTCCACTTT.

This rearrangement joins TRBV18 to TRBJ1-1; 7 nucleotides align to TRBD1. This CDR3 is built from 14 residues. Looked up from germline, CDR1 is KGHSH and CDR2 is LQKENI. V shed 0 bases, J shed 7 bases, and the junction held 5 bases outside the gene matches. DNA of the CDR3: TGTGCCAGCTCACCACCGTCAGGGGGAATTGAAGCTTTCTTT. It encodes CASSPPSGGIEAFF. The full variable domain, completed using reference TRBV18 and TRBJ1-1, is NAGVMQNPRHLVRRRGQEARLRCSPMKGHSHVYWYRQLPEEGLKFMVYLQKENIIDESGMPKERFSAEFPKEGPSILRIQQVVRGDSAAYFCASSPPSGGIEAFFGQGTRLTVV.

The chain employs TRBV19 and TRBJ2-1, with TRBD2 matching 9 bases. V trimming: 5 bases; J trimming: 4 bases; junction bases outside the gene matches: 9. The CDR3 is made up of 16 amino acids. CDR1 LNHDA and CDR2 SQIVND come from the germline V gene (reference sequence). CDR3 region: CASSPRGAGGYNEQFF. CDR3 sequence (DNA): TGTGCCAGTAGTCCCCGGGGAGCGGGGGGATACAATGAGCAGTTCTTC.

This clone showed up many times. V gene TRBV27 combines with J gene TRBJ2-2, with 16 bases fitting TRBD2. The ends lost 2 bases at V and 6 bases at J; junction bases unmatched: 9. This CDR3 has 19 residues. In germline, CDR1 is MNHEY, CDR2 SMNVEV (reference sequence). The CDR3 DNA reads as TGTGCCAGCAGTTTAGCCGGGACTAGCGGGGGGGCCCGCTCCGGGGAGCTGTTTTTT. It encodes CASSLAGTSGGARSGELFF.

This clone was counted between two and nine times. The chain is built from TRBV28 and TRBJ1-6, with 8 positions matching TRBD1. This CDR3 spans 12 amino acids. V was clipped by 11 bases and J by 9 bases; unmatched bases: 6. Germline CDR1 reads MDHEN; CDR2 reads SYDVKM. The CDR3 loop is CAAGGEGSPLHF. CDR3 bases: TGTGCCGCAGGGGGCGAGGGTTCACCCCTCCACTTT.

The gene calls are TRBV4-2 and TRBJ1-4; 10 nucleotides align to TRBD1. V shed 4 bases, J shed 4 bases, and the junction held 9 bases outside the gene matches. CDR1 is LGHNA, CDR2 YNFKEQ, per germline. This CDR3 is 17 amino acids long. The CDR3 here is CASSLRQGASDNEKLFF. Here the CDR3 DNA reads TGTGCCAGCAGCCTGAGACAGGGGGCGAGTGATAATGAAAAACTGTTTTTT.

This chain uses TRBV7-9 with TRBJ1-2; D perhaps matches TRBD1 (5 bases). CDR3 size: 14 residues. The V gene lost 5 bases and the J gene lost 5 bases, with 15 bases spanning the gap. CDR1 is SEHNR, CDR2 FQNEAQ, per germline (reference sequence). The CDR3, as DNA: TGTGCCAGCAGCCGCACGACGGGGGAGTATGGCTACACCTTC. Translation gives CASSRTTGEYGYTF.

CDR3 DNA sequence: TGCGCCAGCAGCGTACCGGGACTAGCGGGGCCCTGGGCAGATACGCAGTATTTT. It encodes CASSVPGLAGPWADTQYF. The V gene is TRBV5-1, the J gene TRBJ2-3; 13 nucleotides match TRBD2. CDR1 is SGHRS, CDR2 YFSETQ, per germline. The CDR3 runs to 18 residues. J lost 4 bases, V lost 4 bases, and 12 bases had no gene match.

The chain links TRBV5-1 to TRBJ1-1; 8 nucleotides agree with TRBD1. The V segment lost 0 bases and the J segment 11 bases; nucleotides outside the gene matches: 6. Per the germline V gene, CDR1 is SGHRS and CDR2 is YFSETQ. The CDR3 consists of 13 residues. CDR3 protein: CASSLGGQVDAFF. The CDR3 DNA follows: TGCGCCAGCAGCTTGGGGGGACAGGTTGACGCTTTCTTT.

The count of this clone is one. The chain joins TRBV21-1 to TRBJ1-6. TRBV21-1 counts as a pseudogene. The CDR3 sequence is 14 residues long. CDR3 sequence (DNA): TGTGCCAGCAGCAGGAGGAAGAATAATTCACCCCTCCACTTT. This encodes CASSRRKNNSPLHF.

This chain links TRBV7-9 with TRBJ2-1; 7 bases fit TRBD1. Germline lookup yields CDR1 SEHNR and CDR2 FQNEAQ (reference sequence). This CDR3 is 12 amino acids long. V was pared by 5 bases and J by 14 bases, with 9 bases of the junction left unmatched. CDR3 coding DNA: TGTGCCAGCAGCCGCCAGGGACAGAAAGAGTTCTTC. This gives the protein CASSRQGQKEFF.

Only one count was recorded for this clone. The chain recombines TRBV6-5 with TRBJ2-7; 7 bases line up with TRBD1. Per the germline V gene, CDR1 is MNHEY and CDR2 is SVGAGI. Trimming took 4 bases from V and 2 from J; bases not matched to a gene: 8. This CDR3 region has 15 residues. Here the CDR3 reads CASSWLRDSPYEQYF. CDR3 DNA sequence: TGTGCCAGCAGTTGGCTAAGGGACAGTCCCTACGAGCAGTACTTC.

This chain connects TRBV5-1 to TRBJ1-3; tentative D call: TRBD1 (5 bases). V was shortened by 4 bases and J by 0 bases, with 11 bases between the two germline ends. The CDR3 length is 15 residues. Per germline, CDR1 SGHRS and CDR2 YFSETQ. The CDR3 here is CASSLGLISGNTIYF. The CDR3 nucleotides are TGCGCCAGCAGCCTGGGACTCATCTCTGGAAACACCATATATTTT.

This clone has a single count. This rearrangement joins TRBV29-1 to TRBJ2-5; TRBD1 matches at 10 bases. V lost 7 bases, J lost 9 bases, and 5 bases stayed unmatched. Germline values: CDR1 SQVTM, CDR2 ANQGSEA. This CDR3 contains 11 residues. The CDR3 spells CSAGQGLSQYF. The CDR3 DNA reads TGCAGCGCGGGACAGGGGTTATCCCAGTACTTC.